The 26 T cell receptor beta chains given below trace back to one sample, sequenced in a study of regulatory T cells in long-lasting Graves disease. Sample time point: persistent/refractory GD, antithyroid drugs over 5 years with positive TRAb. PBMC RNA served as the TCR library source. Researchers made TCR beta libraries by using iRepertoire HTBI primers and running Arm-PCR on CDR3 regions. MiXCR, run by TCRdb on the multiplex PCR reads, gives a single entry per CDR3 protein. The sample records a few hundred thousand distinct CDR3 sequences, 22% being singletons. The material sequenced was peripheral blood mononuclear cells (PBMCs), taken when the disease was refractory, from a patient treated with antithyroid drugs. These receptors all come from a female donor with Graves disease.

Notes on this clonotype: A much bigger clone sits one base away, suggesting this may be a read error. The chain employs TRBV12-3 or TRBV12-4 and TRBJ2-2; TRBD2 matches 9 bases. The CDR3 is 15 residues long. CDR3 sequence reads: CVSRPGLAWTGELFF. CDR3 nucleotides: TGTGTCAGCAGACCGGGACTAGCCTGGACCGGGGAGCTGTTTTTT.

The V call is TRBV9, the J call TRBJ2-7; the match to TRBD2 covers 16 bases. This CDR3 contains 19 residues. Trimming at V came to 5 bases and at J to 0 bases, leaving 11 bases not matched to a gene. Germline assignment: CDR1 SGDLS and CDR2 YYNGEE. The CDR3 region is CASSKEVGLAGGTSYEQYF. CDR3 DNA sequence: TGTGCCAGCAGTAAGGAAGTGGGACTAGCGGGAGGGACCTCCTACGAGCAGTACTTC.

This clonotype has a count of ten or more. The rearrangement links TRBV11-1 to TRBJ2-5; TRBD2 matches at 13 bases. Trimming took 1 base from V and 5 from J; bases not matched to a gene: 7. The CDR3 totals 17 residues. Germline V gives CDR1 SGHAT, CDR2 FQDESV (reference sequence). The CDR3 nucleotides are TGTGCCAGCAGCTTAGGGACTAGCGGGAGTCTGGAGGAGACCCAGTACTTC. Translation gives CASSLGTSGSLEETQYF. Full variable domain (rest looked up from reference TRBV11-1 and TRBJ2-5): EAEVAQSPRYKITEKSQAVAFWCDPISGHATLYWYRQILGQGPELLVQFQDESVVDDSQLPKDRFSAERLKGVDSTLKIQPAELGDSAMYLCASSLGTSGSLEETQYFGPGTRLLVL.

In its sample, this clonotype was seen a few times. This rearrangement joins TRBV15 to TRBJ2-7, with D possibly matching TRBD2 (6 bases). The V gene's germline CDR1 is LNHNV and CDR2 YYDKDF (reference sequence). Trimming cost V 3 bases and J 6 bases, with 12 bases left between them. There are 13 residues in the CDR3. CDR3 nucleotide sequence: TGTGCCACCAGCAGCCGACAGACTAGCGAGCAGTACTTC. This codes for CATSSRQTSEQYF.

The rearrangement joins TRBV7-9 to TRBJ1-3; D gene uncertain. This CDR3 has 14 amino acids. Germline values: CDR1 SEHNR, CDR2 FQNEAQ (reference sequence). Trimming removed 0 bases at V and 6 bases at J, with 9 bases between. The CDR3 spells CASSLAPPLNTIYF. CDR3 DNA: TGTGCCAGCAGCTTAGCCCCGCCGTTAAACACCATATATTTT.

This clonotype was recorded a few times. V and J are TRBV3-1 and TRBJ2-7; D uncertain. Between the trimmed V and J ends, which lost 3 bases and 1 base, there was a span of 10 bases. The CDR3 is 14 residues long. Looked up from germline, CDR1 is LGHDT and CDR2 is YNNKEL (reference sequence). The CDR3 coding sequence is TGTGCCAGCAGCCATCTAGACGGATCCTACGAGCAGTACTTC. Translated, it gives CASSHLDGSYEQYF.

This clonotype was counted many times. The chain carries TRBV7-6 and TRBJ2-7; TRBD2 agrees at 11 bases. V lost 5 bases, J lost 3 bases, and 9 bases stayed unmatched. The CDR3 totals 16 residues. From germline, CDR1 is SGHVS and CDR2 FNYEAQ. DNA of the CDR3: TGTGCCAGCAGCCAAGGGGGACTAGCGGCATTCTACGAGCAGTACTTC. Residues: CASSQGGLAAFYEQYF. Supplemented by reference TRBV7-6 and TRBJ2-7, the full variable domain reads GAGVSQSPRYKVTKRGQDVALRCDPISGHVSLYWYRQALGQGPEFLTYFNYEAQQDKSGLPNDRFSAERPEGSISTLTIQRTEQRDSAMYRCASSQGGLAAFYEQYFGPGTRLTVT.

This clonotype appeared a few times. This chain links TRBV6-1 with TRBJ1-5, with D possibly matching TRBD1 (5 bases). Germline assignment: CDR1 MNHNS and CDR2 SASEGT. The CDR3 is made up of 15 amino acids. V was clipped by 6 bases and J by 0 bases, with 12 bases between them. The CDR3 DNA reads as TGTGCCAGCAGACTTGACAGTTATAGCAATCAGCCCCAGCATTTT. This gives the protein CASRLDSYSNQPQHF.

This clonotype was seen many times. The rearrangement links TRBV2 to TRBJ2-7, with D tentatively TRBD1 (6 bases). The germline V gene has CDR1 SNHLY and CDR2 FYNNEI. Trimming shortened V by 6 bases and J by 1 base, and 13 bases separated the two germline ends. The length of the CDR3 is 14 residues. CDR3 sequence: CASSHPDRSYEQYF. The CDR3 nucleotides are TGTGCCAGCAGCCACCCGGACAGATCCTACGAGCAGTACTTC.

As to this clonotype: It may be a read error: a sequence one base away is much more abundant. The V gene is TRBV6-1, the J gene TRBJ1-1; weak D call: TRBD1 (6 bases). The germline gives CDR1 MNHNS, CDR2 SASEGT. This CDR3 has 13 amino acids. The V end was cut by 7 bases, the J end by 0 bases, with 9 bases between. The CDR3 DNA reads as TGTGCCAGCACCCGGACAGTGAACACTGAAGCTTTCTTT. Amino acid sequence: CASTRTVNTEAFF.

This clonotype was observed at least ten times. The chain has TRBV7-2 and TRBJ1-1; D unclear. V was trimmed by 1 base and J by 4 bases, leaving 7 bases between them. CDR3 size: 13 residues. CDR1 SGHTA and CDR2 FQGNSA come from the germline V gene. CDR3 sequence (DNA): TGTGCCAGCAGCTTAGAACGTAGCACTGAAGCTTTCTTT. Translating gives CASSLERSTEAFF.

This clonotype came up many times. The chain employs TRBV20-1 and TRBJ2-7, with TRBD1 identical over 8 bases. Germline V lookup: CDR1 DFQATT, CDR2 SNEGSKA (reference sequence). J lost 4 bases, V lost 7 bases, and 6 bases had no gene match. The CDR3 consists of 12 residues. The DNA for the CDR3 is TGCAGTGTTACGGACAGGGAGTACGAGCAGTACTTC. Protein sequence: CSVTDREYEQYF.

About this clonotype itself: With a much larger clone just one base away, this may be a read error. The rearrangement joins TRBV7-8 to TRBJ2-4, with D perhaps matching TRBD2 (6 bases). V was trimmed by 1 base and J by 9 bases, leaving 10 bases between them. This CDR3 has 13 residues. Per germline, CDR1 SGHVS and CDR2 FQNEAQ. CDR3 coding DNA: TGTGCCAGCAGCTTAGGACGGGAGAGCATTCAGTACTTC. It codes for CASSLGRESIQYF.

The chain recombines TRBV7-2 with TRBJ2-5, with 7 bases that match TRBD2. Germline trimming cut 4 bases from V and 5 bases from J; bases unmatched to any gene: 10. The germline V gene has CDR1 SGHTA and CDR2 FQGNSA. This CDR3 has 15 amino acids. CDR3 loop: CASSSGGFRGETQYF. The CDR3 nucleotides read TGTGCCAGCAGCTCCGGGGGGTTCCGCGGGGAGACCCAGTACTTC.

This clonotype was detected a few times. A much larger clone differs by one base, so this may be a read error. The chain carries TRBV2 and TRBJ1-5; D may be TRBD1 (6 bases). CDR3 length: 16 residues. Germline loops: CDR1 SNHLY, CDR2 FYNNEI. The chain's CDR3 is CASNEGRGLSNQPQHF. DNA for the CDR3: TGTGCCAGCAATGAAGGCAGGGGCTTAAGCAATCAGCCCCAGCATTTT. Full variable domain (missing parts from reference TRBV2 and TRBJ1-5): EPEVTQTPSHQVTQMGQEVILRCVPISNHLYFYWYRQILGQKVEFLVSFYNNEISEKSEIFDDQFSVERPDGSNFTLKIRSTKLEDSAMYFCASNEGRGLSNQPQHFGDGTRLSIL.

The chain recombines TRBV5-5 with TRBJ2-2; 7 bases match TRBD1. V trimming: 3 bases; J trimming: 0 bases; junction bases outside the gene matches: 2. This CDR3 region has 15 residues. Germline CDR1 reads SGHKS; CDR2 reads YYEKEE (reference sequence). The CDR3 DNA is TGTGCCAGCAGCTGGACAGGTTCGAACACCGGGGAGCTGTTTTTT. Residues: CASSWTGSNTGELFF.

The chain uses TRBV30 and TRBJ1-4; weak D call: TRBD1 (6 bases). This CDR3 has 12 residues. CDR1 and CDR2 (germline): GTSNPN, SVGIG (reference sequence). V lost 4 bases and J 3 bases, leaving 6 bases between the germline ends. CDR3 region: CAWTGANEKLFF. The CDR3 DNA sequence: TGTGCCTGGACAGGGGCTAATGAAAAACTGTTTTTT.

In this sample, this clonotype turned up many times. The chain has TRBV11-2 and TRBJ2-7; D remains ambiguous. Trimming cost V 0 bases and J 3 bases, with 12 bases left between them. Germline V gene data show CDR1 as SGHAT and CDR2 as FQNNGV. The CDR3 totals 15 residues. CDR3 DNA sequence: TGTGCCAGCAGCTTAGACCGGCTCGAGCGCTACGAGCAGTACTTC. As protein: CASSLDRLERYEQYF.

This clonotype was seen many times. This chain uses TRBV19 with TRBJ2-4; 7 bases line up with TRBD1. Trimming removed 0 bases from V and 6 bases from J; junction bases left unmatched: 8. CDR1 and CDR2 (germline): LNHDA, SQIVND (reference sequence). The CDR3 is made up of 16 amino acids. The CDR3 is CASSIDGTAFGNIQYF. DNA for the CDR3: TGTGCCAGTAGTATAGATGGGACAGCCTTCGGAAACATTCAGTACTTC.

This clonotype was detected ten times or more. The CDR3 nucleotides read TGTGCCAGCAGTTTCGGGGATATTTCACCCCTCCACTTT. Protein product: CASSFGDISPLHF. V usage is TRBV28 and J usage is TRBJ1-6; D uncertain. CDR1 and CDR2 from the germline V gene are MDHEN and SYDVKM. V shed 3 bases and J shed 9 bases, with 9 bases lying between them. The CDR3 contains 13 residues.

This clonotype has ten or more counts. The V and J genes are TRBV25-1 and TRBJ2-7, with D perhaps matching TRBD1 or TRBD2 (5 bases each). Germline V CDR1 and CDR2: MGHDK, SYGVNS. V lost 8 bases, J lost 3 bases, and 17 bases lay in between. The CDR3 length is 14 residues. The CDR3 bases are TGTGCCAGCCATGGGTCAGGGACGATCTACGAGCAGTACTTC. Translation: CASHGSGTIYEQYF.

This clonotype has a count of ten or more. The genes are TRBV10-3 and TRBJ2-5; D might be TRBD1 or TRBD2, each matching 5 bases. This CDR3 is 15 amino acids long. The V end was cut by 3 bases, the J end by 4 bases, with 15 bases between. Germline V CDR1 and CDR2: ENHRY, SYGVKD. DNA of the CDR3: TGTGCCATCAGTGACCCGAGGGGCCAGGGAGAGACCCAGTACTTC. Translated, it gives CAISDPRGQGETQYF.

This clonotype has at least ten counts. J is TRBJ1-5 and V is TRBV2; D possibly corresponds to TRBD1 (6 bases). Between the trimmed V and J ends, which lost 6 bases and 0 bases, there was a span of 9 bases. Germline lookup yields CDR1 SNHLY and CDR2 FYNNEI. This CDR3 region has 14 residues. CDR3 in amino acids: CASSADSSNQPQHF. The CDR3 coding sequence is TGTGCCAGCAGCGCGGACAGTAGCAATCAGCCCCAGCATTTT.

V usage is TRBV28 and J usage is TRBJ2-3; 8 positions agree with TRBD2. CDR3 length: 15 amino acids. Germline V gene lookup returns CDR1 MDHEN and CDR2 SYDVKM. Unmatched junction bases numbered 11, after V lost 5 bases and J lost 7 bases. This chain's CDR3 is CASSRSGLVTYTQYF. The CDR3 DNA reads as TGTGCCAGCAGTAGATCGGGACTAGTCACGTATACGCAGTATTTT.

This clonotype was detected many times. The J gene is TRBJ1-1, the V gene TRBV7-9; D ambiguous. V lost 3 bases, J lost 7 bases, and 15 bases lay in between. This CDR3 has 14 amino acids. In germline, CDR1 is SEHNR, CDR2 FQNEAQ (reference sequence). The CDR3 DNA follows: TGTGCCAGCAGCTTCCTCAAAGAGCTAGATGAAGCTTTCTTT. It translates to CASSFLKELDEAFF.

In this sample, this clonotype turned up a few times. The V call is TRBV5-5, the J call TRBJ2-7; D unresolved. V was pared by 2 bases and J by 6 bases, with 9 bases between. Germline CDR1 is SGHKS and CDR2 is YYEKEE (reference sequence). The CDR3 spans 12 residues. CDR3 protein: CASSLLRAEQYF. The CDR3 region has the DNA TGTGCCAGCAGCTTACTAAGGGCCGAGCAGTACTTC.